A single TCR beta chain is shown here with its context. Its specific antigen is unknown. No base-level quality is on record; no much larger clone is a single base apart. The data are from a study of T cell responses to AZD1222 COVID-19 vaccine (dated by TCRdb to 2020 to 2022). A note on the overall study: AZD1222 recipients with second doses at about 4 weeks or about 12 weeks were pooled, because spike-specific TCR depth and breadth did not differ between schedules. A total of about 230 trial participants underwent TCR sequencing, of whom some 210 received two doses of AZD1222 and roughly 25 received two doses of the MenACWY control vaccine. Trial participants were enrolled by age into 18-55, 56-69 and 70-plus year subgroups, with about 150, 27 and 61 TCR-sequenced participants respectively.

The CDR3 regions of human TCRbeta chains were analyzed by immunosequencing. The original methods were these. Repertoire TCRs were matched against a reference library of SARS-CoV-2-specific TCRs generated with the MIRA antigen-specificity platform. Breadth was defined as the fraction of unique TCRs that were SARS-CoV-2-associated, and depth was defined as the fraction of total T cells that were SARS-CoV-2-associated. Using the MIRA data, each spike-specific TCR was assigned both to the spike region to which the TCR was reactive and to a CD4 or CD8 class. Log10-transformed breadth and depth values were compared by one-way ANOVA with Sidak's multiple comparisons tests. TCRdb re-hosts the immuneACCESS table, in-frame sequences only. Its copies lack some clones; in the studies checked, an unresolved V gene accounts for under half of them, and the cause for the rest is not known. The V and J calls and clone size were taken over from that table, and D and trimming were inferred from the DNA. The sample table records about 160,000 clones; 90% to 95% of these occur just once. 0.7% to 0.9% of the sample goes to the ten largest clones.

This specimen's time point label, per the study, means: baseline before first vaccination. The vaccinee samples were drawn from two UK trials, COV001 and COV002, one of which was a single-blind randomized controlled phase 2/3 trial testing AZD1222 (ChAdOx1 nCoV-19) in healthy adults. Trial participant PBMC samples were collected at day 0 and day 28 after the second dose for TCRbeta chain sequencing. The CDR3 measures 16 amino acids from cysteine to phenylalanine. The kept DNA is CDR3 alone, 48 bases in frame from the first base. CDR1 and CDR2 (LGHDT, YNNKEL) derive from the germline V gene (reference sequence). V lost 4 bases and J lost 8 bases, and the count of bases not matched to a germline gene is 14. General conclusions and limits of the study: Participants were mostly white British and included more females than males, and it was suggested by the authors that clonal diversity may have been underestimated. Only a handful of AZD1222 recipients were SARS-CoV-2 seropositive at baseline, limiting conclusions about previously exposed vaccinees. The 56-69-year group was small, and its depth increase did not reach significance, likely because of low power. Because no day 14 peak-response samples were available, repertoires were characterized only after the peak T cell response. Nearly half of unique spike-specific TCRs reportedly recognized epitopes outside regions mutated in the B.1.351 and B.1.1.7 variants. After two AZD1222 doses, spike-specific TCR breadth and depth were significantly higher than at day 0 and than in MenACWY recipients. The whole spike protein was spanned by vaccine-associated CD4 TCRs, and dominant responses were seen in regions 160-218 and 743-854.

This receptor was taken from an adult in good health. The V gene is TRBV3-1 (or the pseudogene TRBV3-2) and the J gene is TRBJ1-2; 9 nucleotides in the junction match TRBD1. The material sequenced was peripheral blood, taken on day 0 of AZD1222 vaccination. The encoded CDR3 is CASSRRDRVLPFGYTF. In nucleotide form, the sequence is TGTGCCAGCAGCCGCCGGGACAGGGTACTCCCTTTCGGCTACACCTTC.